These T cell receptor beta chains were read from a single sample in a study of CD8+ T cells in alopecia areata. Clones were read by immunoSEQ multiplex PCR, and TCRdb kept only the in-frame ones, dropping some. Among roughly 150,000 clones listed, roughly 44% were seen once. The sequencing sample was made of CD4+ T cells sorted from blood. These receptors were taken from a human donor with alopecia areata. The CDR3 runs from the conserved cysteine through the conserved F or W. D genes are given only for firm matches. Some rows have no size entry. The others give once, few or many, or a class for an expanded clone.

v_gene: TRBV30; abundance: -; d_gene: -; j_gene: TRBJ1-2; CDR3nt: TGTGCCTGGAAAGGGGGGAGAATAGGCCTTTGGTATGGCTACACCTTC; CDR3aa: CAWKGGRIGLWYGYTF
v_gene: TRBV5-1; abundance: -; d_gene: -; j_gene: TRBJ1-1; CDR3nt: TGCGCCAGCAGCTATAGTCCACGAGGAGACACTGAAGCTTTCTTT; CDR3aa: CASSYSPRGDTEAFF
v_gene: TRBV9; abundance: few; d_gene: -; j_gene: TRBJ2-6; CDR3nt: TGTGCCAGCAGCGCCACCATTGGCTCTGGGGCCAACGTCCTGACTTTC; CDR3aa: CASSATIGSGANVLTF
v_gene: TRBV2; abundance: once; d_gene: -; j_gene: TRBJ2-7; CDR3nt: TGTGCCAGCAGTGTGGCCGGGGAGCAGTACTTC; CDR3aa: CASSVAGEQYF
v_gene: TRBV28; abundance: few; d_gene: -; j_gene: TRBJ2-5; CDR3nt: TGTGCCAGCAGCGCCGCTAGCGCGTACCAAGAGACCCAGTACTTC; CDR3aa: CASSAASAYQETQYF
v_gene: TRBV19; abundance: few; d_gene: -; j_gene: TRBJ2-1; CDR3nt: TGTGCCAGTAGTATAGGGTACGGCTCCTACAATGAGCAGTTCTTC; CDR3aa: CASSIGYGSYNEQFF
v_gene: TRBV5-1; abundance: few; d_gene: -; j_gene: TRBJ2-7; CDR3nt: TGCGCCAGCGCGGGAAATTTAACCTACGAGCAGTACTTC; CDR3aa: CASAGNLTYEQYF
v_gene: TRBV2; abundance: few; d_gene: TRBD2; j_gene: TRBJ2-3; CDR3nt: TGTGCCAGCAAGCGGGACAGCACAGATACGCAGTATTTT; CDR3aa: CASKRDSTDTQYF
v_gene: TRBV7-9; abundance: few; d_gene: -; j_gene: TRBJ1-2; CDR3nt: TGTGCCATTTCGACAGGCTCGCGGTATGGCTACACCTTC; CDR3aa: CAISTGSRYGYTF
v_gene: TRBV7-9; abundance: -; d_gene: -; j_gene: TRBJ2-1; CDR3nt: TGTGCCAGCAGCCTGACAGGTTCGGATCAGTTCTTC; CDR3aa: CASSLTGSDQFF
v_gene: TRBV7-2; abundance: -; d_gene: -; j_gene: TRBJ1-2; CDR3nt: TGTGCCAGCAGCTTGGACAGAGCTAACTATGGCTACACCTTC; CDR3aa: CASSLDRANYGYTF
v_gene: TRBV7-8; abundance: once; d_gene: TRBD1; j_gene: TRBJ1-5; CDR3nt: TGTGCCAGCGGACAGGGGGACAATCAGCCCCAGCATTTT; CDR3aa: CASGQGDNQPQHF
v_gene: TRBV30; abundance: -; d_gene: TRBD1; j_gene: TRBJ2-1; CDR3nt: TGTGCCTGGAGTCCGGACAGGAGGGAGCAGTTCTTC; CDR3aa: CAWSPDRREQFF
v_gene: TRBV29-1; abundance: -; d_gene: -; j_gene: TRBJ2-1; CDR3nt: TGCAGCGTTGGGGGTTCGCTCTCCTACAATGAGCAGTTCTTC; CDR3aa: CSVGGSLSYNEQFF
v_gene: TRBV7-9; abundance: -; d_gene: -; j_gene: TRBJ2-7; CDR3nt: TGTGCCAGCAGCTTAGCGCCCGCCGCTACGGAGCAGTACTTC; CDR3aa: CASSLAPAATEQYF
v_gene: TRBV10-3; abundance: few; d_gene: TRBD1; j_gene: TRBJ1-3; CDR3nt: TGTGCCATGGTTCAGGGGGCCTCTGGAAACACCATATATTTT; CDR3aa: CAMVQGASGNTIYF
v_gene: TRBV7-9; abundance: -; d_gene: TRBD1; j_gene: TRBJ1-2; CDR3nt: TGTGCCAGCAGACCACCGGGACAGGGCCCTGGCTACACCTTC; CDR3aa: CASRPPGQGPGYTF
v_gene: TRBV5-1; abundance: -; d_gene: TRBD2; j_gene: TRBJ2-7; CDR3nt: TGCGCCAGCAGCTTAACCGGGACTAGCGGTACCGAGCAGTACTTC; CDR3aa: CASSLTGTSGTEQYF
v_gene: TRBV18; abundance: few; d_gene: -; j_gene: TRBJ2-7; CDR3nt: TGTGCCAGCTCACCACCTTATAGCAGGGCGTCCTACGAGCAGTACTTC; CDR3aa: CASSPPYSRASYEQYF
v_gene: TRBV5-1; abundance: few; d_gene: -; j_gene: TRBJ2-3; CDR3nt: TGCGCCAGCAGCTTGGCCCCTGGCACAGATACGCAGTATTTT; CDR3aa: CASSLAPGTDTQYF
v_gene: TRBV4-1; abundance: -; d_gene: -; j_gene: TRBJ2-1; CDR3nt: TGCGCCAGCAGCTCATTAGGGAGTAGGCAGTTCTTC; CDR3aa: CASSSLGSRQFF
v_gene: TRBV9; abundance: -; d_gene: -; j_gene: TRBJ2-2; CDR3nt: TGTGCCAGCAGACTAGAATCCGGGGAGCTGTTTTTT; CDR3aa: CASRLESGELFF
v_gene: TRBV4-1; abundance: -; d_gene: TRBD1; j_gene: TRBJ2-7; CDR3nt: TGCGCCAGCAGCCAAGGAGGGACAGGGATCGACGAGCAGTACTTC; CDR3aa: CASSQGGTGIDEQYF
v_gene: TRBV29-1; abundance: -; d_gene: -; j_gene: TRBJ1-5; CDR3nt: TGCAGCGTCTGGGCAGGGGACAGCAATCAGCCCCAGCATTTT; CDR3aa: CSVWAGDSNQPQHF
v_gene: TRBV4-1; abundance: -; d_gene: TRBD1; j_gene: TRBJ1-2; CDR3nt: TGCGCCAGCAGCCGCGACAGGGCGGGAGATGGCTACACCTTC; CDR3aa: CASSRDRAGDGYTF
v_gene: TRBV18; abundance: few; d_gene: TRBD1; j_gene: TRBJ1-5; CDR3nt: TGTGCCAGCTCACCAGACAGGGGCAATCAGCCCCAGCATTTT; CDR3aa: CASSPDRGNQPQHF
v_gene: TRBV6-5; abundance: -; d_gene: TRBD2; j_gene: TRBJ2-7; CDR3nt: TGTGCCAGCAGTGAGAGCGGGAGGCTGTACGAGCAGTACTTC; CDR3aa: CASSESGRLYEQYF
v_gene: TRBV7-9; abundance: -; d_gene: -; j_gene: TRBJ2-5; CDR3nt: TGTGCCAGCAGCCAAAATAGCGGATTAGAGACCCAGTACTTC; CDR3aa: CASSQNSGLETQYF
v_gene: TRBV18; abundance: -; d_gene: TRBD1; j_gene: TRBJ1-1; CDR3nt: TGTGCCAGCTCACCTACAGGGGCGGGGAACACTGAAGCTTTCTTT; CDR3aa: CASSPTGAGNTEAFF
v_gene: TRBV4-1; abundance: few; d_gene: TRBD1; j_gene: TRBJ2-3; CDR3nt: TGCGCCAGCAGCCAAACAAGGGGGCCTGATACGCAGTATTTT; CDR3aa: CASSQTRGPDTQYF
v_gene: TRBV27; abundance: -; d_gene: -; j_gene: TRBJ2-1; CDR3nt: TGTGCCAGCAGTTTATCGGGCCAGTACAATGAGCAGTTCTTC; CDR3aa: CASSLSGQYNEQFF
v_gene: TRBV5-1; abundance: few; d_gene: TRBD2; j_gene: TRBJ2-3; CDR3nt: TGCGCCAGCAGCTTGGGAAGCGGGAGAACAGATACGCAGTATTTT; CDR3aa: CASSLGSGRTDTQYF
v_gene: TRBV11-2; abundance: once; d_gene: -; j_gene: TRBJ2-6; CDR3nt: TGTGCCAGCAGTCCGATTAGCGGTGGGGCCAACGTCCTGACTTTC; CDR3aa: CASSPISGGANVLTF
v_gene: TRBV20-1; abundance: -; d_gene: TRBD2; j_gene: TRBJ2-1; CDR3nt: TGCAGTGCATCCGGGACTAGCAAGTTCTTC; CDR3aa: CSASGTSKFF
v_gene: TRBV5-1; abundance: -; d_gene: -; j_gene: TRBJ2-5; CDR3nt: TGCGCCAGCAGCTTGGAGGGTGAGGCCGGAGGGACCCAGTACTTC; CDR3aa: CASSLEGEAGGTQYF
v_gene: TRBV9; abundance: -; d_gene: TRBD1; j_gene: TRBJ2-6; CDR3nt: TGTGCCAGCAGCGCCGGGACAGCGATCCCCTCTGGGGCCAACGTCCTGACTTTC; CDR3aa: CASSAGTAIPSGANVLTF
v_gene: TRBV29-1; abundance: -; d_gene: -; j_gene: TRBJ2-5; CDR3nt: TGCAGCGTGACAGTTGGAGAGACCCAGTACTTC; CDR3aa: CSVTVGETQYF
v_gene: TRBV5-1; abundance: few; d_gene: -; j_gene: TRBJ1-1; CDR3nt: TGCGCCAGCAGCTTGGCCGCAAGGCAGGGCGGCACTGAAGCTTTCTTT; CDR3aa: CASSLAARQGGTEAFF
v_gene: TRBV19; abundance: -; d_gene: -; j_gene: TRBJ2-7; CDR3nt: TGTGCCAGTAGTATACCGGGACTTATGTACGAGCAGTACTTC; CDR3aa: CASSIPGLMYEQYF
v_gene: TRBV5-1; abundance: -; d_gene: -; j_gene: TRBJ2-1; CDR3nt: TGCGCCAGCAGCTTGGCTCAGAACAGTCTTGTCTACAATGAGCAGTTCTTC; CDR3aa: CASSLAQNSLVYNEQFF
v_gene: TRBV15; abundance: -; d_gene: -; j_gene: TRBJ1-2; CDR3nt: TGTGCCACCAGCATCAGATCTGGGGTTAACTATGGCTACACCTTC; CDR3aa: CATSIRSGVNYGYTF
v_gene: TRBV4-1; abundance: -; d_gene: -; j_gene: TRBJ1-4; CDR3nt: TGCGCCAGCAGCCAAGTTGTCTACCAAAAACTGTTTTTT; CDR3aa: CASSQVVYQKLFF
v_gene: TRBV6-5; abundance: -; d_gene: -; j_gene: TRBJ1-5; CDR3nt: TGTGCCAGCACACGGAGCATCAATCAGCCCCAGCATTTT; CDR3aa: CASTRSINQPQHF
v_gene: TRBV7-3; abundance: -; d_gene: TRBD2; j_gene: TRBJ2-3; CDR3nt: TGTGCCAGCAGCTTAATGGCGGGAGCTGTAGATACGCAGTATTTT; CDR3aa: CASSLMAGAVDTQYF
v_gene: TRBV11-2; abundance: few; d_gene: -; j_gene: TRBJ2-3; CDR3nt: TGTGCCACCGATACAGGGCTGGGGGCAGATACGCAGTATTTT; CDR3aa: CATDTGLGADTQYF
v_gene: TRBV19; abundance: few; d_gene: TRBD2; j_gene: TRBJ2-3; CDR3nt: TGTGCCACGGCTAGCGGTTGGGGAGATACGCAGTATTTT; CDR3aa: CATASGWGDTQYF
v_gene: TRBV29-1; abundance: -; d_gene: -; j_gene: TRBJ1-2; CDR3nt: TGCAGCGTTGACCCGCTGAACACCTTC; CDR3aa: CSVDPLNTF
v_gene: TRBV19; abundance: -; d_gene: -; j_gene: TRBJ2-3; CDR3nt: TGTGCCAGTAGTATAGGGCCGGATACGCAGTATTTT; CDR3aa: CASSIGPDTQYF
v_gene: TRBV30; abundance: -; d_gene: -; j_gene: TRBJ1-1; CDR3nt: TGTGCCTGGAGTACTCCGGGGCCGCCAAACACTGAAGCTTTCTTT; CDR3aa: CAWSTPGPPNTEAFF
v_gene: TRBV11-2; abundance: -; d_gene: -; j_gene: TRBJ2-5; CDR3nt: TGTGCCAGCAGCTTAGAAATTCTAGAGACCCAGTACTTC; CDR3aa: CASSLEILETQYF
v_gene: TRBV5-1; abundance: few; d_gene: TRBD1; j_gene: TRBJ2-1; CDR3nt: TGCGCCAGCAGCCAAATAATCGACAGGGGGCTGTTCTTC; CDR3aa: CASSQIIDRGLFF
v_gene: TRBV30; abundance: -; d_gene: -; j_gene: TRBJ1-1; CDR3nt: TGTGCCTGGAGTTACGGTAGGCAAAACACTGAAGCTTTCTTT; CDR3aa: CAWSYGRQNTEAFF
v_gene: TRBV28; abundance: -; d_gene: -; j_gene: TRBJ1-2; CDR3nt: TGTGCCAGCAGGGTTAGTTCGAGTGGCTACACCTTC; CDR3aa: CASRVSSSGYTF